A selection of T cell receptor beta chains follows, all from one sample in a study of T-cell memory formation after mild COVID-19. TCRdb passed the 5' RACE reads through MiXCR, listing each CDR3 protein once. The data contain hundreds of thousands of distinct CDR3 sequences, roughly 25% of them singletons. The sequenced material came from PBMCs or a T cell subset sorted from them (not recorded which). All receptors derive from an adult woman who had mild COVID-19 (a few samples of this study predate the infection). Cell type and time point are not known. Both conserved end residues are part of each CDR3. The D gene is left open where the match is weak. Rows may omit the clone size; those that give it use once, few, many or a size class.

v_gene: TRBV12-3/TRBV12-4
j_gene: TRBJ2-3
abundance: few
d_gene: .
CDR3nt: TGTGCCAGCAGTTTGGCCGGGATGGGCACAGATACGCAGTATTTT
CDR3aa: CASSLAGMGTDTQYF

v_gene: TRBV7-3
j_gene: TRBJ2-3
abundance: many
d_gene: .
CDR3nt: TGTGCCAGCAGCATTCAGGGACGGACAGACACAGATACGCAGTATTTT
CDR3aa: CASSIQGRTDTDTQYF

v_gene: TRBV2
j_gene: TRBJ1-1
abundance: few
d_gene: .
CDR3nt: TGTGCCAGCAGTGACGGTGGTAACACTGAAGCTTTCTTT
CDR3aa: CASSDGGNTEAFF

v_gene: TRBV4-1
j_gene: TRBJ2-7
abundance: .
d_gene: TRBD1
CDR3nt: TGCGCCAGCAGCCAAGAGACAGGGTGGTCCTACGAGCAGTACTTC
CDR3aa: CASSQETGWSYEQYF

v_gene: TRBV9
j_gene: TRBJ2-7
abundance: few
d_gene: TRBD2
CDR3nt: TGTGCCAGCAGCCCCGCCGGGACTAGCGGCTACGAGCAGTACTTC
CDR3aa: CASSPAGTSGYEQYF

v_gene: TRBV7-3
j_gene: TRBJ2-3
abundance: .
d_gene: .
CDR3nt: TGTGCCAGCAGCTCAGGACCCACCAGCACAGATACGCAGTATTTT
CDR3aa: CASSSGPTSTDTQYF

v_gene: TRBV20-1
j_gene: TRBJ2-3
abundance: few
d_gene: .
CDR3nt: TGCAGTTGTCCATTGGCCGGGCCAGATACGCAGTATTTT
CDR3aa: CSCPLAGPDTQYF

v_gene: TRBV18
j_gene: TRBJ1-1
abundance: few
d_gene: .
CDR3nt: TGTGCCAGCTCACAAGGTGGACAGATGAACACTGAAGCTTTCTTT
CDR3aa: CASSQGGQMNTEAFF

v_gene: TRBV4-1
j_gene: TRBJ2-7
abundance: few
d_gene: TRBD1
CDR3nt: TGCGCCAGCAGCCAAGATGGGGGACAGGGGACCTACGAGCAGTACTTC
CDR3aa: CASSQDGGQGTYEQYF

v_gene: TRBV10-3
j_gene: TRBJ1-1
abundance: few
d_gene: TRBD1
CDR3nt: TGTGCCATCACCACCCAGGGGGGTAAGAACACTGAAGCTTTCTTT
CDR3aa: CAITTQGGKNTEAFF

v_gene: TRBV4-1
j_gene: TRBJ2-4
abundance: .
d_gene: .
CDR3nt: TGCGCCAGCAGCCCGATATGGGGCAAAAACATTCAGTACTTC
CDR3aa: CASSPIWGKNIQYF

v_gene: TRBV7-2
j_gene: TRBJ1-3
abundance: .
d_gene: TRBD1
CDR3nt: TGTGCCAGTACGGGACAGAACTCTGGAAACACCATATATTTT
CDR3aa: CASTGQNSGNTIYF

v_gene: TRBV7-9
j_gene: TRBJ2-7
abundance: .
d_gene: TRBD1
CDR3nt: TGTGCCAGCAGCACGGGGACAGGGGGATCGCACTACGAGCAGTACTTC
CDR3aa: CASSTGTGGSHYEQYF

v_gene: TRBV24-1
j_gene: TRBJ2-7
abundance: .
d_gene: TRBD2
CDR3nt: TGTGCCACCGCGGGGGGGCGGGAGCAGTACTTC
CDR3aa: CATAGGREQYF

v_gene: TRBV11-2
j_gene: TRBJ1-5
abundance: many
d_gene: TRBD1
CDR3nt: TGTGCCAGCAGCTTCGGGACAGGCAATCAGCCCCAGCATTTT
CDR3aa: CASSFGTGNQPQHF

v_gene: TRBV6-5
j_gene: TRBJ2-1
abundance: few
d_gene: .
CDR3nt: TGTGCCAGCAGTTACTCGCCCGCCGGATCATCCTACAATGAGCAGTTCTTC
CDR3aa: CASSYSPAGSSYNEQFF

v_gene: TRBV30
j_gene: TRBJ1-4
abundance: few
d_gene: TRBD1
CDR3nt: TGTGCCTGGGGACAGGGAAAAAGTTCAACTAATGAAAAACTGTTTTTT
CDR3aa: CAWGQGKSSTNEKLFF

v_gene: TRBV5-1
j_gene: TRBJ1-1
abundance: few
d_gene: TRBD1
CDR3nt: TGCGCCAGCAGCGTAAGTCCCTTTATAGGGACAGCGAACACTGAAGCTTTCTTT
CDR3aa: CASSVSPFIGTANTEAFF

v_gene: TRBV6-6
j_gene: TRBJ1-1
abundance: .
d_gene: TRBD1
CDR3nt: TGTGCCAGCACGGTCGGACAGGGGATCACTGAAGCTTTCTTT
CDR3aa: CASTVGQGITEAFF

v_gene: TRBV7-2
j_gene: TRBJ2-3
abundance: .
d_gene: TRBD2
CDR3nt: TGTGCCAGCAGCTGGACTGGCGGGGGGCTCACAGATACGCAGTATTTT
CDR3aa: CASSWTGGGLTDTQYF

v_gene: TRBV7-8
j_gene: TRBJ2-7
abundance: .
d_gene: .
CDR3nt: TGTGCCAGCAGCCCCCACGTAGGGGTCGATACCTACGAGCAGTACTTC
CDR3aa: CASSPHVGVDTYEQYF

v_gene: TRBV20-1
j_gene: TRBJ2-3
abundance: .
d_gene: .
CDR3nt: TGCAGTGCTCCCAGGGCGGCTAGCACAGATACGCAGTATTTT
CDR3aa: CSAPRAASTDTQYF

v_gene: TRBV29-1
j_gene: TRBJ2-1
abundance: .
d_gene: TRBD1
CDR3nt: TGCAGCGCGAAGGGGGCCAGCTCCTACAATGAGCAGTTCTTC
CDR3aa: CSAKGASSYNEQFF

v_gene: TRBV18
j_gene: TRBJ2-1
abundance: .
d_gene: TRBD1
CDR3nt: TGTGCCAGCTCACCACGGGGACAGACCTACAATGAGCAGTTCTTC
CDR3aa: CASSPRGQTYNEQFF

v_gene: TRBV6-5
j_gene: TRBJ2-3
abundance: .
d_gene: TRBD2
CDR3nt: TGTGCCAGCAGAGTAGAGCGGGGGCGCGCCACAGATACGCAGTATTTT
CDR3aa: CASRVERGRATDTQYF

v_gene: TRBV5-1
j_gene: TRBJ2-7
abundance: .
d_gene: .
CDR3nt: TGCGCCAGCAGCTTGGGAGCCCCGGGGGTCTACGAGCAGTACTTC
CDR3aa: CASSLGAPGVYEQYF

v_gene: TRBV12-3/TRBV12-4
j_gene: TRBJ1-1
abundance: .
d_gene: .
CDR3nt: TGTGCCAGCAGTTTAGCCTCTAAGGGGGGTAAAGCTTTCTTT
CDR3aa: CASSLASKGGKAFF

v_gene: TRBV10-3
j_gene: TRBJ2-7
abundance: .
d_gene: TRBD2
CDR3nt: TGTGCCATCAGTGTGACTAGCTGGGACGAGCAGTACTTC
CDR3aa: CAISVTSWDEQYF

v_gene: TRBV7-2
j_gene: TRBJ2-3
abundance: .
d_gene: TRBD2
CDR3nt: TGTGCCAGCAGCTTAGCGGGGGCAGGGGCGGGAGGACTCACAGATACGCAGTATTTT
CDR3aa: CASSLAGAGAGGLTDTQYF

v_gene: TRBV10-3
j_gene: TRBJ2-7
abundance: many
d_gene: TRBD2
CDR3nt: TGTGCCATCAGTGATGTCCCTAGCGGGAGGACCTACGAGCAGTACTTC
CDR3aa: CAISDVPSGRTYEQYF

v_gene: TRBV7-9
j_gene: TRBJ1-1
abundance: .
d_gene: .
CDR3nt: TGTGCCAGCAGCACGGAGAACACTGAAGCTTTCTTT
CDR3aa: CASSTENTEAFF

v_gene: TRBV13
j_gene: TRBJ2-1
abundance: once
d_gene: TRBD2
CDR3nt: TGTGCCAGCAGCTTAAACCTAGCGGGGGCCCTCATAGGCAACAATGAGCAGTTCTTC
CDR3aa: CASSLNLAGALIGNNEQFF

v_gene: TRBV12-3/TRBV12-4
j_gene: TRBJ2-7
abundance: few
d_gene: .
CDR3nt: TGTGCCAGCAGCCGGATGGGTCGCTACGAGCAGTACTTC
CDR3aa: CASSRMGRYEQYF

v_gene: TRBV6-5
j_gene: TRBJ2-7
abundance: few
d_gene: TRBD1
CDR3nt: TGTGCCAGCAGTTACTCGACAGGGGGCTCCTACGAGCAGTACTTC
CDR3aa: CASSYSTGGSYEQYF

v_gene: TRBV5-5
j_gene: TRBJ2-5
abundance: .
d_gene: TRBD2
CDR3nt: TGTGCCAGCAGCTTGGCACTAGCGGGAGTGGAGACCCAGTACTTC
CDR3aa: CASSLALAGVETQYF

v_gene: TRBV21-1
j_gene: TRBJ1-2
abundance: .
d_gene: .
CDR3nt: TGTGCCAGCAGAACCCCTCCCCGACGGGGTGGGATCTATGGCTACACCTTC
CDR3aa: CASRTPPRRGGIYGYTF

v_gene: TRBV7-8
j_gene: TRBJ2-7
abundance: few
d_gene: .
CDR3nt: TGTGCCAGCAGCTATGAAACTAGGGAATCCGCCTACGAGCAGTACTTC
CDR3aa: CASSYETRESAYEQYF

v_gene: TRBV6-5
j_gene: TRBJ1-1
abundance: few
d_gene: .
CDR3nt: TGTGCCAGCACCACCTATGGGGAAACTTCCCACGCAGCTTTCTTT
CDR3aa: CASTTYGETSHAAFF

v_gene: TRBV4-2
j_gene: TRBJ1-2
abundance: .
d_gene: .
CDR3nt: TGTGCCAGCATCGGAGGAAGCTATGGCTACACCTTC
CDR3aa: CASIGGSYGYTF

v_gene: TRBV5-1
j_gene: TRBJ2-5
abundance: few
d_gene: TRBD1
CDR3nt: TGCGCCAGCAGGACAGGGGGCCGACAAGAGACCCAGTACTTC
CDR3aa: CASRTGGRQETQYF

v_gene: TRBV6-5
j_gene: TRBJ1-2
abundance: once
d_gene: .
CDR3nt: TGTGCCAGCAGTTACGTCAGGGCTTCGCTTGATGGCTACACCTTC
CDR3aa: CASSYVRASLDGYTF

v_gene: TRBV19
j_gene: TRBJ2-7
abundance: few
d_gene: TRBD1
CDR3nt: TGTGCCAGTAGTCAGGACAGGGATGCCGAGCAGTACTTC
CDR3aa: CASSQDRDAEQYF

v_gene: TRBV3-1
j_gene: TRBJ2-2
abundance: many
d_gene: .
CDR3nt: TGTGCCAGCAGCTCGGGCACCGGGGAGCTGTTTTTT
CDR3aa: CASSSGTGELFF

v_gene: TRBV27
j_gene: TRBJ2-7
abundance: few
d_gene: .
CDR3nt: TGTGCCAGCAGCGGGGTGGCGGGATACGAGCAGTACTTC
CDR3aa: CASSGVAGYEQYF

v_gene: TRBV28
j_gene: TRBJ2-5
abundance: .
d_gene: TRBD1
CDR3nt: TGTGCCAGCAAGAACAGGGGAGACGCCCAGTACTTC
CDR3aa: CASKNRGDAQYF

v_gene: TRBV3-1
j_gene: TRBJ2-3
abundance: few
d_gene: .
CDR3nt: TGTGCCAGCAGCCAAGACGACAGCGGGCTTACCACAGATACGCAGTATTTT
CDR3aa: CASSQDDSGLTTDTQYF

v_gene: TRBV5-1
j_gene: TRBJ2-5
abundance: .
d_gene: .
CDR3nt: TGCGCCAGCAGCTTGGGACCTAACCTAAGCCAAGAGACCCAGTACTTC
CDR3aa: CASSLGPNLSQETQYF

v_gene: TRBV7-6
j_gene: TRBJ2-1
abundance: few
d_gene: TRBD2
CDR3nt: TGTGCCAGCAGCCCACGGACTAGCGGGACCAATGAGCAGTTCTTC
CDR3aa: CASSPRTSGTNEQFF

v_gene: TRBV4-2
j_gene: TRBJ1-2
abundance: many
d_gene: .
CDR3nt: TGTGCCAGCAGCCCCGGGGGGGGATCGTATGGCTACACCTTC
CDR3aa: CASSPGGGSYGYTF

v_gene: TRBV18
j_gene: TRBJ2-7
abundance: .
d_gene: TRBD1
CDR3nt: TGTGCCAGCTCAAAGGACAGGGGTTACGAGCAGTACTTC
CDR3aa: CASSKDRGYEQYF

v_gene: TRBV9
j_gene: TRBJ1-5
abundance: .
d_gene: .
CDR3nt: TGTGCCAGCAGCGTAGACCCCAGGCCGCCTAATCAGCCCCAGCATTTT
CDR3aa: CASSVDPRPPNQPQHF

v_gene: TRBV21-1
j_gene: TRBJ2-2
abundance: .
d_gene: .
CDR3nt: TGTGCCAGCAATCCGGCGACCGACGCGAACACCGGGGAGCTGTTTTTT
CDR3aa: CASNPATDANTGELFF

v_gene: TRBV30
j_gene: TRBJ2-4
abundance: .
d_gene: TRBD2
CDR3nt: TGTGCCTCAAGGACTAGCGGGCCTAAAAACATTCAGTACTTC
CDR3aa: CASRTSGPKNIQYF

v_gene: TRBV20-1
j_gene: TRBJ2-1
abundance: few
d_gene: .
CDR3nt: TGCAGTGCGCGGAGGGGGGGCGCCTACAATGAGCAGTTCTTC
CDR3aa: CSARRGGAYNEQFF

v_gene: TRBV7-2
j_gene: TRBJ2-3
abundance: few
d_gene: TRBD2
CDR3nt: TGTGCCAGCAGCTTAGCGGTGGGAGGGCCACGTAGCACAGATACGCAGTATTTT
CDR3aa: CASSLAVGGPRSTDTQYF